The subject of this entry is one T cell receptor (beta chain). As processed by the authors: Reference gene primer amplification gave estimated nucleated cell counts. Repertoires were generated with immunoSEQ multiplex PCR, while TCRdb's copy carries only in-frame clones and drops some. That table is the source of V, J and clone size, and D and trimming were worked out from the DNA. Seen here are about 280,000 clones, less than 95% observed once, and the top ten hold 2.5% to 3%. Trimming cost V 1 base and J 5 bases; bases outside gene matches: 9. CDR3 length equals 16 residues. Germline CDR1 and CDR2: LGHDT and YNNKEL (reference sequence). This specimen comes from a study of blood T cell repertoires in COVID-19. A COVID-19 case had been met by exposed participants during the 2 weeks before study entry.

This sequence was found in a man aged 35-49 years who had been exposed to COVID-19. This chain joins TRBV3-1 (or the pseudogene TRBV3-2) and TRBJ2-7; TRBD2 matches 9 bases. The specimen sequenced was PBMCs or T cells enriched from blood (not recorded which). In nucleotides, the CDR3 is TGTGCCAGCAGCCAAGGGGCTAGCGGGACGGTCAACGAGCAGTACTTC. Protein product: CASSQGASGTVNEQYF.